These 32 T cell receptor beta chains were sequenced from one sample in a study of control samples from healthy donors and cancer patients (dated by TCRdb to 2020 to 2021). The library was obtained by the immunoSEQ multiplex PCR assay. TCRdb took this table from immuneACCESS and kept in-frame rearrangements with V and J called. Such tables lack part of the clones; where checked against another copy, unresolved V genes explain under half of the gap, and the rest is unexplained. This sample has 150,000 to 200,000 clones in its table, and around 87% of those were observed once. The ten largest clones represent around 1.5% of the sample. The sample comprised blood. The receptors were sampled from a woman between 50 and 59 years old in good health.

The chain carries TRBV5-5 and TRBJ2-7; the D is unclear. V dropped 0 bases and J dropped 2 bases, with 9 bases sitting between them. This CDR3 has 14 amino acids. CDR1 is SGHKS, CDR2 YYEKEE, per germline (reference sequence). The DNA for the CDR3 is TGTGCCAGCAGCTTGGACGCCCCTCCCTACGAGCAGTACTTC. Translating it yields CASSLDAPPYEQYF.

Here the CDR3 DNA reads TGTGCCAGCCGGCGGGGGACAGATAATTCACCCCTCCACTTT. It encodes CASRRGTDNSPLHF. V gene TRBV7-2 combines with J gene TRBJ1-6, with 7 positions matching TRBD1. CDR1 is SGHTA and CDR2 is FQGNSA in the germline V gene. The CDR3 loop spans 14 amino acids. The V segment lost 8 bases and the J segment 5 bases; nucleotides outside the gene matches: 6.

The V gene is TRBV6-6, the J gene TRBJ1-2; the D gene is possibly TRBD1 (6 bases). Trimming shortened V by 5 bases and J by 4 bases, and 14 bases separated the two germline ends. This CDR3 comprises 14 residues. CDR1 is MNHNY, CDR2 SVGAGI, per germline (reference sequence). Here the CDR3 DNA reads TGTGCCAGCAGTCCTCAGACAGGACCCTATGGCTACACCTTC. This gives the protein CASSPQTGPYGYTF.

The V and J genes are TRBV5-1 and TRBJ1-5; tentatively, D is TRBD1 (6 bases). Germline-derived CDR1 and CDR2 are SGHRS and YFSETQ. V lost 4 bases and J lost 8, with 16 bases in between. This CDR3 spans 14 amino acids. The CDR3 DNA reads TGCGCCAGCAGCATGGGACACGGTTTGGAGCCCCAGCATTTT. Translated: CASSMGHGLEPQHF.

The chain has TRBV28 and TRBJ1-1; D remains ambiguous. This CDR3 comprises 13 residues. The V end was cut by 4 bases, the J end by 8 bases, with 14 bases between. Per germline, CDR1 MDHEN and CDR2 SYDVKM. CDR3 in amino acids: CASSSEGIKEAFF. CDR3 DNA sequence: TGTGCCAGCAGTTCTGAGGGAATTAAAGAAGCTTTCTTT.

This clone was seen only a few times. The chain combines TRBV5-1 with TRBJ2-5; 7 nucleotides match TRBD1. The J segment lost 5 bases and the V segment lost 4 bases, leaving 8 bases of the junction unmatched. The germline gives CDR1 SGHRS, CDR2 YFSETQ. CDR3 size: 14 residues. Here the CDR3 reads CASSADSRGETQYF. CDR3 DNA: TGCGCCAGCAGCGCGGACAGCAGGGGGGAGACCCAGTACTTC.

The CDR3 loop is CASSVGYGYTF. CDR3 bases: TGTGCCAGCAGCGTAGGCTATGGCTACACCTTC. This chain joins TRBV9 and TRBJ1-2; D is unresolved. The CDR3 consists of 11 residues. The ends were cut back, 0 bases at V and 4 bases at J, with 1 base in the middle. In germline, CDR1 is SGDLS, CDR2 YYNGEE.

The rearrangement links TRBV7-2 to TRBJ1-6, with D unresolved. Germline V gene data show CDR1 as SGHTA and CDR2 as FQGNSA. The CDR3 loop spans 11 amino acids. The V and J ends lost 1 base and 8 bases respectively, with 0 bases between them. For the CDR3, the DNA is TGTGCCAGCAGCTTAGATTCACCCCTCCACTTT. This sequence encodes CASSLDSPLHF.

The chain carries TRBV6-5 and TRBJ2-3, with 9 bases matching TRBD1. The CDR3 covers 15 residues. CDR1 MNHEY and CDR2 SVGAGI come from the germline V gene. The junction had 7 bases not matched to a gene; V was cut back by 6 bases and J by 3 bases. The CDR3: CASRDQGQGTDTQYF. In DNA form, the CDR3 reads TGTGCCAGCAGAGATCAGGGACAGGGTACAGATACGCAGTATTTT.

This chain joins TRBV28 and TRBJ2-7; a possible D gene is TRBD2 (7 bases). V lost 6 bases and J lost 7, with 19 bases in between. In germline, CDR1 is MDHEN, CDR2 SYDVKM. The CDR3 has 14 amino acids. The chain's CDR3 is CASSRGGGRGEQYF. CDR3 in DNA: TGTGCCAGCAGCCGAGGGGGGGGGCGGGGAGAGCAGTACTTC.

The chain links TRBV7-9 to TRBJ2-7, with D unresolved. The CDR3 is 12 residues long. Per the germline V gene, CDR1 is SEHNR and CDR2 is FQNEAQ (reference sequence). V gave up 3 bases and J gave up 0 bases, with 3 bases separating them. DNA of the CDR3: TGTGCCAGCAGCTTCACCTCCTACGAGCAGTACTTC. Encoded protein: CASSFTSYEQYF.

The CDR3 region has the DNA TGTGCCAGCAGCGTAGCTACTAGGGGTGCCTCTGGGGCCAACGTCCTGACTTTC. It codes for CASSVATRGASGANVLTF. The rearrangement uses TRBV9 and TRBJ2-6; either TRBD1 or TRBD2 may fit D (5 bases each). Trimming stripped 0 bases from V and 0 bases from J, with 13 bases between. This CDR3 has 18 residues. CDR1 and CDR2 (germline): SGDLS, YYNGEE.

The V and J genes are TRBV4-3 and TRBJ1-4; 10 bases align to TRBD1. This CDR3 spans 15 amino acids. Germline CDR1 reads LGHNA; CDR2 reads YSLEER. V lost 4 bases and J lost 5; bases outside the gene matches: 4. The CDR3 here is CASSRQDRGNEKLFF. CDR3 DNA sequence: TGCGCCAGCAGCCGGCAGGACAGGGGGAATGAAAAACTGTTTTTT.

This chain connects TRBV6-5 to TRBJ2-1; weak D call: TRBD2 (5 bases). V dropped 11 bases and J dropped 0 bases, with 8 bases sitting between them. Germline assignment: CDR1 MNHEY and CDR2 SVGAGI. The CDR3 spans 12 residues. As DNA, the CDR3 is TGTGCCGGGAGCGCCTCCTACAATGAGCAGTTCTTC. Protein: CAGSASYNEQFF.

This chain uses TRBV6-1 with TRBJ1-1, with TRBD1 identical over 11 bases. Germline V gives CDR1 MNHNS, CDR2 SASEGT. The CDR3 is made up of 16 amino acids. The V and J ends lost 4 bases and 9 bases, in that order; junction bases with no gene match: 13. CDR3 in DNA: TGTGCCAGCAGTGGGACGTCCGGGACAGGGGGTACGAAAGCTTTCTTT. It yields the protein CASSGTSGTGGTKAFF.

This chain joins TRBV19 and TRBJ2-5; D gene ambiguous. CDR1 is LNHDA, CDR2 SQIVND, per germline (reference sequence). V gave up 3 bases and J gave up 4 bases, with 12 bases separating them. The CDR3 loop spans 14 amino acids. The CDR3 sequence: CASSMGLLIETQYF. DNA of the CDR3: TGTGCCAGTAGTATGGGTCTGTTGATAGAGACCCAGTACTTC.

The chain uses TRBV28 and TRBJ1-2; a weak D match, TRBD1 (6 bases). Germline V lookup: CDR1 MDHEN, CDR2 SYDVKM. The V end was cut by 2 bases, the J end by 7 bases, with 17 bases between. This CDR3 spans 15 amino acids. The CDR3 bases are TGTGCCAGCAGTTTACTCCAGACAGGTCGGGGTGGCTACACCTTC. Encoded protein: CASSLLQTGRGGYTF.

The J gene is TRBJ2-7, the V gene TRBV30; no reliable D call. The CDR3 spans 12 residues. Trimming stripped 4 bases from V and 1 base from J, with 8 bases between. Per the germline V gene, CDR1 is GTSNPN and CDR2 is SVGIG (reference sequence). The CDR3 region is CAWTRDSYEQYF. In DNA form, the CDR3 reads TGTGCCTGGACTAGAGATTCCTACGAGCAGTACTTC.

This chain connects TRBV28 to TRBJ1-5; D is perhaps TRBD1 (5 bases). Per the germline V gene, CDR1 is MDHEN and CDR2 is SYDVKM. The V and J ends lost 5 bases and 5 bases respectively, with 13 bases between them. The CDR3 covers 14 residues. The CDR3: CASSIRRGDQPQHF. In nucleotides, the CDR3 is TGTGCCAGCAGTATCAGGCGAGGGGATCAGCCCCAGCATTTT.

The rearrangement links TRBV28 to TRBJ2-3, with D perhaps TRBD2 (6 bases). Germline assignment: CDR1 MDHEN and CDR2 SYDVKM. Between the trimmed V and J ends, which lost 6 bases and 3 bases, there was a span of 13 bases. The CDR3 is made up of 14 amino acids. The CDR3 sequence is CASRNAGTTDTQYF. CDR3 sequence (DNA): TGTGCCAGCAGGAATGCCGGGACTACAGATACGCAGTATTTT.

This clone was recorded once. The rearrangement uses TRBV28 and TRBJ1-4; 9 nucleotides line up with TRBD1. The V and J ends lost 5 bases and 8 bases, in that order; junction bases with no gene match: 9. Germline V lookup: CDR1 MDHEN, CDR2 SYDVKM. The CDR3 is 15 amino acids. In nucleotides, the CDR3 is TGTGCCAGCAGTCTAACAGGGGGCCTAGGGGAAAAACTGTTTTTT. Its translation is CASSLTGGLGEKLFF.

This sequence joins TRBV5-1 and TRBJ2-4; D uncertain. Trimming removed 1 base at V and 3 bases at J, with 8 bases between. Germline lookup yields CDR1 SGHRS and CDR2 YFSETQ. CDR3 length equals 14 residues. Here the CDR3 DNA reads TGCGCCAGCAGCTTGCGGCAGGACAAAAACATTCAGTACTTC. Translation gives CASSLRQDKNIQYF.

This chain links TRBV19 with TRBJ2-5; a weak D match, TRBD2 (6 bases). Between the trimmed V and J ends, which lost 5 bases and 2 bases, there was a span of 12 bases. The CDR3 spans 14 residues. Germline-derived CDR1 and CDR2 are LNHDA and SQIVND (reference sequence). As DNA, the CDR3 is TGTGCCAGTAGTTCCCCGGGGGATCAAGAGACCCAGTACTTC. Amino acid sequence: CASSSPGDQETQYF.

The rearrangement links TRBV6-5 to TRBJ2-3; D not certain. Trimming took 0 bases from V and 3 from J, leaving 7 bases between them. CDR1 MNHEY and CDR2 SVGAGI come from the germline V gene. The CDR3 contains 14 residues. The CDR3 loop is CASSYSSQTDTQYF. CDR3 DNA sequence: TGTGCCAGCAGTTACTCGTCGCAGACAGATACGCAGTATTTT.

The chain uses TRBV11-3 and TRBJ2-1, with 10 bases identical to TRBD1. CDR1 SGHNT and CDR2 YENEEA come from the germline V gene. This CDR3 is built from 16 residues. Trimming took 1 base from V and 6 from J; bases not matched to a gene: 6. The CDR3 bases are TGTGCCAGCAGCTTAGGAGTAGGGGACAGGGGCAATGAGCAGTTCTTC. Translating gives CASSLGVGDRGNEQFF.

V and J are TRBV5-1 and TRBJ1-1; D gene ambiguous. Germline assignment: CDR1 SGHRS and CDR2 YFSETQ. V was cut by 1 base and J by 1 base, with 8 bases left in between. This CDR3 is built from 14 residues. CDR3 sequence reads: CASSLRIGNTEAFF. CDR3 coding DNA: TGCGCCAGCAGCTTGAGGATTGGGAACACTGAAGCTTTCTTT.

The chain combines TRBV19 with TRBJ1-4; TRBD1 might be the D (6 bases). The CDR3 consists of 14 residues. V lost 3 bases and J 7 bases, leaving 12 bases between the germline ends. The germline V gene has CDR1 LNHDA and CDR2 SQIVND (reference sequence). CDR3 sequence reads: CASSILGTSEKLFF. The CDR3 DNA reads as TGTGCCAGTAGTATTCTGGGGACAAGTGAAAAACTGTTTTTT.

The chain combines TRBV5-1 with TRBJ1-2; D not certain. The V end lost 7 bases, the J end lost 8 bases, and 21 bases lay between the germline ends. The CDR3 length is 14 residues. In germline, CDR1 is SGHRS, CDR2 YFSETQ. CDR3 residues: CASRAGTVWQGYTF. CDR3 nucleotides: TGCGCCAGCCGAGCCGGAACAGTCTGGCAGGGCTACACCTTC.

The V and J genes are TRBV7-3 and TRBJ2-1; possibly TRBD2 for D (7 bases). V lost 5 bases and J 3 bases, leaving 14 bases between the germline ends. This CDR3 has 15 amino acids. CDR1 and CDR2 (germline): SGHTA, FQGTGA. The CDR3 region is CASSRGGEFYNEQFF. CDR3 DNA: TGTGCCAGCAGCCGAGGGGGGGAGTTCTACAATGAGCAGTTCTTC.

The chain carries TRBV9 and TRBJ1-2; TRBD1 agrees at 7 bases. The germline CDR1 and CDR2 sequences are SGDLS and YYNGEE. Trimming at V came to 0 bases and at J to 4 bases, leaving 9 bases not matched to a gene. The CDR3 loop spans 16 amino acids. The CDR3 spells CASSVARQGPRYGYTF. CDR3 nucleotide sequence: TGTGCCAGCAGCGTAGCAAGACAGGGTCCACGCTATGGCTACACCTTC.

The chain is built from TRBV15 and TRBJ2-6; TRBD1 matches 10 bases. From germline, CDR1 is LNHNV and CDR2 YYDKDF (reference sequence). The CDR3 has 20 amino acids. J gave up 1 base and V 0 bases, and 9 bases lay outside the gene matches. CDR3 coding DNA: TGTGCCACCAGCAGAGACCTAACCGGGACAGGGGATTCTGGGGCCAACGTCCTGACTTTC. It specifies CATSRDLTGTGDSGANVLTF.

The V and J genes are TRBV7-3 and TRBJ2-1, with 8 bases lining up with TRBD1. Germline lookup yields CDR1 SGHTA and CDR2 FQGTGA. The CDR3 is 12 amino acids. The V gene end was trimmed by 2 bases and the J gene end by 12 bases; junction bases not matched to a gene: 3. CDR3 DNA sequence: TGTGCCAGCAGCTTAGCTACAGGGGGGCAGTTCTTC. Its translation is CASSLATGGQFF.